This section outlines one TCR beta chain sequence together with its context. The protocol was immunoSEQ multiplex PCR, while the TCRdb copy is restricted to in-frame clones and leaves out a portion. The table lists more than 80,000 clones, 70% to 75% of them singletons. These data come from a study of blood T cell repertoires in COVID-19. Overall study: The study drew acute and convalescent COVID-19 samples from the United States, Italy and Spain. PBMCs, B-cell-depleted T cells, or T cells provided the cDNA or gDNA that made up the material.

The CDR3 is 13 residues long. V lost 1 base, J lost 4 bases, and 7 bases lay in between. The germline V gene encodes CDR1 SGHAT and CDR2 FQNNGV. The receptor's source is a human donor with acute or convalescent COVID-19. The donor label of this sample is uncertain. The sequenced material came from peripheral blood. The chain links TRBV11-2 to TRBJ2-5; maybe TRBD1 (6 bases). CDR3 in DNA: TGTGCCAGCAGCTTAGGGGGGCGAGAGACCCAGTACTTC. Translation: CASSLGGRETQYF. The full variable domain, with the rest looked up from reference TRBV11-2 and TRBJ2-5, is EAGVAQSPRYKIIEKRQSVAFWCNPISGHATLYWYQQILGQGPKLLIQFQNNGVVDDSQLPKDRFSAERLKGVDSTLKIQPAKLEDSAVYLCASSLGGRETQYFGPGTRLLVL.